This T cell receptor beta chain appears in the sequencing data of a study of blood T cell repertoires in COVID-19. Across the study: The origin of the acute and convalescent COVID-19 samples was the United States, Italy and Spain. Sources were T cells, B-cell-depleted T cells, or PBMCs; the material itself was cDNA or gDNA.

As processed by the authors: Amplified reference gene primers provided the basis for estimating nucleated cell counts. This table comes from immunoSEQ multiplex PCR, and its TCRdb copy is limited to in-frame clones, with some not included. The V and J calls and the clone size are those of that table, but D and trimming were determined from the DNA. The table lists more than 85,000 clones, 88% of them singletons. Trimming removed 6 bases from V and 12 bases from J; junction bases left unmatched: 22. The CDR3 has 18 amino acids. Germline values: CDR1 MNHNY, CDR2 SVGAGI (reference sequence). V usage is TRBV6-6 and J usage is TRBJ1-6; TRBD1 agrees at 8 bases. The sequence derives from a woman aged 55-75 years with acute or convalescent COVID-19. The sample was peripheral blood. CDR3 bases: TGTGCCAGCAGCCGAAACGCGAACGGACAGGGAGAAATGTTACCCCTCCACTTT. Protein sequence: CASSRNANGQGEMLPLHF.